This is a list of T cell receptor beta chains from one sample in a study of T cells after posttransplantation cyclophosphamide. The data were produced by immunoSEQ multiplex PCR, yet TCRdb's version contains in-frame clones alone and is incomplete. The sample holds about 16,000 clones, around 87% seen once. This specimen consisted of PBMCs, obtained after an allogeneic stem cell transplant with a calcineurin inhibitor and methotrexate. The receptor set was obtained from a male patient in his fifties who received an allogeneic stem cell transplant from an unrelated donor, was CMV-positive, and had chronic GVHD only. Some of these T cells may belong to the graft donor. Each CDR3 is given with its conserved first and last residue. Rows may omit the clone size; those that give it use once, few, many or a size class.

TRBJ2-2 . TRBV19 CASSILASNTGELFF
TRBJ2-1 . TRBV4-2 CASNQGLYNEQFF
TRBJ2-2 . TRBV1 CTSNLLRVPGELFF
TRBJ2-7 . TRBV29-1 CSVEDRGYEQYF
TRBJ2-1 . TRBV6-5 CASSPGTGYNEQFF
TRBJ2-7 . TRBV27 CASSFSGSYEQYF
TRBJ2-7 few TRBV5-1 CASSRDIYEQYF
TRBJ2-2 . TRBV19 CASSGGNTGELFF
. . TRBV13 CASSLMGQGAYEQYF
TRBJ2-3 . TRBV25-1 CASEASSGAPDTQYF
TRBJ1-4 . TRBV28 CASRLTNEKLFF
TRBJ2-1 . TRBV7-9 CASSFEVNNEQFF
TRBJ2-3 . TRBV5-5 CASNPYSPTDTQYF
TRBJ2-7 . TRBV7-9 CASSLAVLDRPTAGEQYF
TRBJ1-2 . TRBV6-5 CASSYSSPGGVGGYTF
TRBJ2-5 . TRBV7-9 CASSSSGSQETQYF
TRBJ2-7 . TRBV28 CATMTSGRNEQYF